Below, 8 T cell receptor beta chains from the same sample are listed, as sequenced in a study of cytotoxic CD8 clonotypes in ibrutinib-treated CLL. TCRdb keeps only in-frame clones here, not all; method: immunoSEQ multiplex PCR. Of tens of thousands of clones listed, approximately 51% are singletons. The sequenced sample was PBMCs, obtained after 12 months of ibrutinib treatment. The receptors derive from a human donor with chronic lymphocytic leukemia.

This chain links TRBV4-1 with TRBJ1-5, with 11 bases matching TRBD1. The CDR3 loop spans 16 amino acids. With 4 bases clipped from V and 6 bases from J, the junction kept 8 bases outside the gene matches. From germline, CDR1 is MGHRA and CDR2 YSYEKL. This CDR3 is CASSRGGQGGGQPQHF. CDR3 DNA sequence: TGCGCCAGCAGCCGCGGGGGACAGGGGGGAGGTCAGCCCCAGCATTTT.

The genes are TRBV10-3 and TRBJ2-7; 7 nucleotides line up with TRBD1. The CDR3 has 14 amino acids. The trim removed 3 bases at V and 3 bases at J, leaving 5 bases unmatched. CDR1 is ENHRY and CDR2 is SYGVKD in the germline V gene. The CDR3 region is CAISEKAGGYEQYF. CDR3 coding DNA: TGTGCCATCAGTGAAAAGGCAGGGGGCTACGAGCAGTACTTC.

The CDR3, as DNA: TGTGCCAGCAGCGTAGCCCAAGGGTACGGCGAGACCCAGTACTTC. This encodes CASSVAQGYGETQYF. The genes are TRBV9 and TRBJ2-5; D call uncertain. This CDR3 region has 15 residues. Trimming left V 0 bases short and J 5 bases short, with 14 bases between. Per germline, CDR1 SGDLS and CDR2 YYNGEE.

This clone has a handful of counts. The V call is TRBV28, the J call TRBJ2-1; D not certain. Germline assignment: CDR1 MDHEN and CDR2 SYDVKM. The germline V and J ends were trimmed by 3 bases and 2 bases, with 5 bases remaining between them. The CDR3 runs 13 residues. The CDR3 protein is CASSFSPYNEQFF. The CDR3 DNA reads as TGTGCCAGCAGTTTCTCCCCCTACAATGAGCAGTTCTTC. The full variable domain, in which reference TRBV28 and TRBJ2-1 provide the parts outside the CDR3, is DVKVTQSSRYLVKRTGEKVFLECVQDMDHENMFWYRQDPGLGLRLIYFSYDVKMKEKGDIPEGYSVSREKKERFSLILESASTNQTSMYLCASSFSPYNEQFFGPGTRLTVL.

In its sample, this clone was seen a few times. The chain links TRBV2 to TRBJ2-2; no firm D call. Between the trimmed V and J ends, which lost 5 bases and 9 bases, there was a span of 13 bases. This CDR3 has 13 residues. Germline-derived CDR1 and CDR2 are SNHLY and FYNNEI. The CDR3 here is CASSRLSNWELFF. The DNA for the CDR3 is TGTGCCAGCAGTCGCTTATCAAATTGGGAGCTGTTTTTT.

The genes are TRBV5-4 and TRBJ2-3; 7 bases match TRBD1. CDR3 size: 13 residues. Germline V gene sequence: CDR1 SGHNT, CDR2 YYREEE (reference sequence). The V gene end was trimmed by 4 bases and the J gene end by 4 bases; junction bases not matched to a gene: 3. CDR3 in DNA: TGTGCCAGCAGCGCCGACAGGGCAGATACGCAGTATTTT. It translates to CASSADRADTQYF.

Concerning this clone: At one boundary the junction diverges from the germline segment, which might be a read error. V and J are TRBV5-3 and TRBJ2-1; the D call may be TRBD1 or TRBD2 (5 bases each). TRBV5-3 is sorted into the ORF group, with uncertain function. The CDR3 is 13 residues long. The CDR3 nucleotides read TGTGCCAGCAGCTTGGCCAGGGAGCATGAGCAGTTCTTC. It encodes CASSLAREHEQFF.

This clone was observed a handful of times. The DNA for the CDR3 is TGTGCCAGCTCACGGTGGGACAGTTTCGACGAGCAGTACTTC. This codes for CASSRWDSFDEQYF. V gene TRBV18 combines with J gene TRBJ2-7, with 7 bases matching TRBD1. The germline CDR1 and CDR2 sequences are KGHSH and LQKENI. The CDR3 is 14 residues long. V was pared by 4 bases and J by 5 bases, with 8 bases of the junction left unmatched. Using reference TRBV18 and TRBJ2-7 for the parts outside the CDR3, the full variable domain is NAGVMQNPRHLVRRRGQEARLRCSPMKGHSHVYWYRQLPEEGLKFMVYLQKENIIDESGMPKERFSAEFPKEGPSILRIQQVVRGDSAAYFCASSRWDSFDEQYFGPGTRLTVT.